This TCR beta chain is drawn from a study of T cells in tuberculosis. On the study more broadly: A South African cohort included IGRA-negative adolescents, latently infected IGRA-positive adolescents and adults with active tuberculosis.

Clones were read by immunoSEQ multiplex PCR, and TCRdb kept only the in-frame ones, dropping some. The sample contains 20,000 to 25,000 clones, 75% to 90% of which appear only once. Study results and limitations: GMM-specific TCRs were nearer to active tuberculosis alpha repertoires, suggesting expansion.

There are 13 residues in the CDR3. CDR1 SNHLY and CDR2 FYNNEI come from the germline V gene. Trimming stripped 3 bases from V and 6 bases from J, with 8 bases between. On this clone: The antigen remains unidentified.

Sequencing was carried out using PBMCs. The chain links TRBV2 to TRBJ2-2; weak D call: TRBD1 (6 bases). The sequence derives from a donor aged 10-29 years with latent tuberculosis or without tuberculosis infection. CDR3 sequence: CASSDHRAGELFF. The CDR3 coding sequence is TGTGCCAGCAGTGACCACAGGGCCGGGGAGCTGTTTTTT.